The 24 T cell receptor beta chains given below trace back to one sample, sequenced in a study of cytomegalovirus exposure and HLA in healthy donors. Profiled with immunoSEQ multiplex PCR; TCRdb holds only in-frame clones, not every one. This sample has 150,000 to 180,000 clones, with 70% to 90% found just once. Source material: PBMCs. The receptors derive from a human donor in good health.

The V call is TRBV7-3, the J call TRBJ1-2, with 8 bases that match TRBD1. This CDR3 has 13 amino acids. Trimming removed 10 bases from V and 11 bases from J; junction bases left unmatched: 15. Germline V gene sequence: CDR1 SGHTA, CDR2 FQGTGA. The CDR3 protein is CATRPVGQGAYTF. DNA for the CDR3: TGTGCCACGCGACCGGTGGGCCAGGGGGCTTACACCTTC.

J is TRBJ1-5 and V is TRBV4-1, with D possibly being TRBD1 (6 bases). V was pared by 4 bases and J by 3 bases, with 13 bases between. The germline V gene encodes CDR1 MGHRA and CDR2 YSYEKL. The CDR3 sequence is 15 residues long. The CDR3: CASSLGGLANQPQHF. CDR3 nucleotides: TGCGCCAGCAGCCTCGGGGGGCTCGCCAATCAGCCCCAGCATTTT.

The CDR3 region is CASSRGGQGNYGYTF. CDR3 sequence (DNA): TGTGCCAGCTCACGCGGGGGACAGGGGAACTATGGCTACACCTTC. The rearrangement uses TRBV18 and TRBJ1-2; the match to TRBD1 covers 10 bases. The CDR3 contains 15 residues. Germline CDR1 reads KGHSH; CDR2 reads LQKENI. Unmatched junction bases numbered 4, after V lost 4 bases and J lost 2 bases.

The chain employs TRBV7-8 and TRBJ2-2; tentatively, D is TRBD2 (5 bases). Germline V CDR1 and CDR2: SGHVS, FQNEAQ. V shed 7 bases and J shed 0 bases, with 12 bases lying between them. CDR3 length: 15 residues. DNA of the CDR3: TGTGCCAGCACCTTCCTCGGGGCGAACACCGGGGAGCTGTTTTTT. It yields the protein CASTFLGANTGELFF. Complete variable domain (other parts from reference TRBV7-8 and TRBJ2-2): GAGVSQSPRYKVAKRGQDVALRCDPISGHVSLFWYQQALGQGPEFLTYFQNEAQLDKSGLPSDRFFAERPEGSVSTLKIQRTQQEDSAVYLCASTFLGANTGELFFGEGSRLTVL.

The chain employs TRBV4-1 and TRBJ1-1; D call uncertain. V lost 0 bases, J lost 0 bases, and 8 bases lay in between. The germline CDR1 and CDR2 sequences are MGHRA and YSYEKL. The CDR3 length is 15 residues. CDR3 residues: CASSQDNNLNTEAFF. DNA of the CDR3: TGCGCCAGCAGCCAAGACAATAACTTGAACACTGAAGCTTTCTTT.

The chain carries TRBV6-6 and TRBJ2-1, with 10 bases fitting TRBD1. CDR1 and CDR2 from the germline V gene are MNHNY and SVGAGI (reference sequence). V was pared by 6 bases and J by 7 bases, with 9 bases of the junction left unmatched. CDR3 length: 15 amino acids. The CDR3 reads CASRRGTGDLNEQFF. CDR3 DNA sequence: TGTGCCAGCAGGCGAGGGACAGGGGATTTGAATGAGCAGTTCTTC.

The V and J genes are TRBV5-1 and TRBJ2-3; no clear D. V was pared by 1 base and J by 4 bases, with 13 bases between. The CDR3 contains 15 residues. In germline, CDR1 is SGHRS, CDR2 YFSETQ. The CDR3 bases are TGCGCCAGCAGCTTGCGCGGAACGTTGTCAGATACGCAGTATTTT. Protein: CASSLRGTLSDTQYF.

This clone was recorded only once. V and J are TRBV18 and TRBJ2-7; a weak D match, TRBD1 (6 bases). CDR1 is KGHSH and CDR2 is LQKENI in the germline V gene. CDR3 size: 14 residues. V was shortened by 3 bases and J by 3 bases, with 12 bases between the two germline ends. This chain's CDR3 is CASSPLSGVYEQYF. The CDR3 DNA reads as TGTGCCAGCTCACCTTTATCAGGGGTCTACGAGCAGTACTTC.

The chain carries TRBV6-1 and TRBJ2-7; 7 positions agree with TRBD1. Per the germline V gene, CDR1 is MNHNS and CDR2 is SASEGT. The CDR3 totals 14 residues. The junction had 9 bases not matched to a gene; V was cut back by 4 bases and J by 6 bases. The CDR3 protein is CASSVDRVGSEQYF. The CDR3 nucleotides are TGTGCCAGCAGTGTCGACAGGGTAGGGAGCGAGCAGTACTTC.

CDR3 bases: TGTGCCAGCAGCTCCTTCGTGGGACTAGGCGCCGGGGAGCTGTTTTTT. Its protein product is CASSSFVGLGAGELFF. The V and J genes are TRBV7-3 and TRBJ2-2, with 8 bases that match TRBD2. V trimming: 4 bases; J trimming: 6 bases; junction bases outside the gene matches: 10. CDR1 SGHTA and CDR2 FQGTGA come from the germline V gene. This CDR3 has 16 amino acids.

This clone occurred once. The rearrangement links TRBV15 to TRBJ2-3, with 7 bases matching TRBD2. V shed 6 bases, J shed 2 bases, and the junction held 5 bases outside the gene matches. The CDR3 runs 14 residues. Germline loops: CDR1 LNHNV, CDR2 YYDKDF (reference sequence). This CDR3 reads CATRGLAATDTQYF. The DNA of the CDR3 is TGTGCCACCAGAGGGCTAGCGGCCACAGATACGCAGTATTTT. Full variable domain (missing parts from reference TRBV15 and TRBJ2-3): DAMVIQNPRYQVTQFGKPVTLSCSQTLNHNVMYWYQQKSSQAPKLLFHYYDKDFNNEADTPDNFQSRRPNTSFCFLDIRSPGLGDTAMYLCATRGLAATDTQYFGPGTRLTVL.

This rearrangement joins TRBV7-8 to TRBJ2-7; 11 bases are shared with TRBD2. This CDR3 region has 16 residues. V was clipped by 5 bases and J by 4 bases; unmatched bases: 10. Germline assignment: CDR1 SGHVS and CDR2 FQNEAQ. The CDR3: CASSRRSGRAAYEQYF. The CDR3, as DNA: TGTGCCAGCAGCCGCCGTAGCGGGAGGGCGGCGTACGAGCAGTACTTC.

This sequence joins TRBV5-1 and TRBJ2-1; 7 positions agree with TRBD2. This CDR3 comprises 14 residues. Germline trimming cut 2 bases from V and 6 bases from J; bases unmatched to any gene: 5. Germline V gene lookup returns CDR1 SGHRS and CDR2 YFSETQ. The DNA of the CDR3 is TGCGCCAGCAGCTTACCGGGACTATTCAATGAGCAGTTCTTC. Its translation is CASSLPGLFNEQFF.

The chain has TRBV7-2 and TRBJ2-1, with D perhaps TRBD2 (5 bases). This CDR3 has 13 amino acids. V lost 5 bases and J lost 15, with 20 bases in between. From germline, CDR1 is SGHTA and CDR2 FQGNSA. The CDR3, as DNA: TGTGCCAGCAGCCCACGAGGAGGATTCATGTGGTTCTTC. Amino acids: CASSPRGGFMWFF.

V is TRBV6-1 and J is TRBJ2-5; D unclear. The CDR3 runs to 13 residues. V lost 4 bases, J lost 5 bases, and 11 bases lay in between. CDR1 and CDR2 (germline): MNHNS, SASEGT. CDR3 in DNA: TGTGCCAGCAGTGCTACCATGCTGGAGACCCAGTACTTC. The encoded protein is CASSATMLETQYF.

The rearrangement uses TRBV5-1 and TRBJ2-1; 12 bases fit TRBD2. Losses at the gene ends were 0 bases for V and 3 bases for J; bases not matched to a gene: 4. Germline CDR1 reads SGHRS; CDR2 reads YFSETQ. The CDR3 consists of 17 residues. The CDR3: CASSLEGTSGLYNEQFF. CDR3 nucleotide sequence: TGCGCCAGCAGCTTGGAGGGGACTAGCGGGCTCTACAATGAGCAGTTCTTC.

V and J are TRBV19 and TRBJ2-7, with TRBD2 identical over 10 bases. J lost 2 bases, V lost 2 bases, and 3 bases had no gene match. This CDR3 region has 15 residues. In germline, CDR1 is LNHDA, CDR2 SQIVND (reference sequence). CDR3 coding DNA: TGTGCCAGTAGTATACGTAGCGGGGGGCCCTACGAGCAGTACTTC. Translated, it gives CASSIRSGGPYEQYF.

In its sample, this clone was seen once. This chain uses TRBV6-1 with TRBJ2-5; 7 bases fit TRBD1. CDR3 length equals 17 residues. Per germline, CDR1 MNHNS and CDR2 SASEGT. The V and J ends lost 1 base and 4 bases, in that order; junction bases with no gene match: 12. For the CDR3, the DNA is TGTGCCAGCAGTGAAGGCGATTGGGACAGCACTCTAGAGACCCAGTACTTC. This translates into CASSEGDWDSTLETQYF.

The chain carries TRBV6-1 and TRBJ1-3; 9 nucleotides agree with TRBD1. With 4 bases clipped from V and 4 bases from J, the junction kept 8 bases outside the gene matches. The CDR3 has 16 residues. CDR1 MNHNS and CDR2 SASEGT come from the germline V gene. In nucleotides, the CDR3 is TGTGCCAGCAGTGCCCTGACAGGGGGAACGGGAAACACCATATATTTT. It translates to CASSALTGGTGNTIYF.

The CDR3 nucleotides are TGCAGCGTTTCGAGGACTAGCGGGGGGGCCTTAGGAGAGACCCAGTACTTC. Translation gives CSVSRTSGGALGETQYF. The gene calls are TRBV29-1 and TRBJ2-5, with 15 nucleotides matching TRBD2. V trimming: 5 bases; J trimming: 4 bases; junction bases outside the gene matches: 11. The CDR3 is 17 residues long. Per germline, CDR1 SQVTM and CDR2 ANQGSEA.

The rearrangement uses TRBV6-1 and TRBJ1-2, with D tentatively TRBD1 (6 bases). CDR1 is MNHNS and CDR2 is SASEGT in the germline V gene. There are 14 residues in the CDR3. V was shortened by 6 bases and J by 0 bases, with 11 bases between the two germline ends. CDR3 nucleotide sequence: TGTGCCAGCAGCCAGGGGTTAACTAACTATGGCTACACCTTC. It translates to CASSQGLTNYGYTF.

V usage is TRBV27 and J usage is TRBJ1-1, with 10 bases fitting TRBD1. After removal of 4 bases from V and 3 bases from J, the junction contained 14 bases not matched to a gene. This CDR3 comprises 18 residues. Germline lookup yields CDR1 MNHEY and CDR2 SMNVEV (reference sequence). CDR3 amino acids: CASSSVYFFGTGDTEAFF. The CDR3 DNA sequence: TGTGCCAGCAGTTCGGTTTACTTTTTTGGGACAGGGGACACTGAAGCTTTCTTT.

This chain uses TRBV7-8 with TRBJ2-7; 11 nucleotides line up with TRBD2. The CDR3 runs to 15 residues. From germline, CDR1 is SGHVS and CDR2 FQNEAQ. J was trimmed by 0 bases and V by 5 bases; bases with no gene match: 3. CDR3 sequence (DNA): TGTGCCAGCAGCCACGGGACTAGCGGCTCCTACGAGCAGTACTTC. It translates to CASSHGTSGSYEQYF.

V and J are TRBV30 and TRBJ2-5, with D possibly TRBD1 on 6 matching bases. The V end lost 4 bases, the J end lost 2 bases, and 17 bases lay between the germline ends. The CDR3 contains 15 residues. Per germline, CDR1 GTSNPN and CDR2 SVGIG (reference sequence). In DNA form, the CDR3 reads TGTGCCTGGACCTTTGGACAGACACTACAAGAGACCCAGTACTTC. Protein product: CAWTFGQTLQETQYF.